A single sample gave rise to the 13 T cell receptor beta chains below, sequenced in a study of control samples from healthy donors and cancer patients. Some clones are missing from TCRdb's copy, which holds only in-frame ones; the method was immunoSEQ multiplex PCR. The sample contains tens of thousands of clones, 93% of which appear only once. Sequencing used PBMCs. The receptors were gathered from a woman in her forties or fifties with head and neck cancer.

The chain uses TRBV3-1 (or the pseudogene TRBV3-2) and TRBJ2-2, with D possibly matching TRBD2 (5 bases). CDR1 and CDR2 (germline): LGHDT, YNNKEL (reference sequence). This CDR3 region has 15 residues. The V gene lost 1 base and the J gene lost 5 bases, with 11 bases spanning the gap. In nucleotides, the CDR3 is TGTGCCAGCAGCCAAGTAACGGGATGGACCGGGGAGCTGTTTTTT. It codes for CASSQVTGWTGELFF.

V is TRBV27 and J is TRBJ1-2; a weak D match, TRBD1 (5 bases). Trimming removed 2 bases at V and 5 bases at J, with 18 bases between. There are 16 residues in the CDR3. Germline CDR1 MNHEY, CDR2 SMNVEV (reference sequence). The CDR3 is CASSLRRTQPSYGYTF. As DNA, the CDR3 is TGTGCCAGCAGTTTAAGAAGGACACAACCTTCTTATGGCTACACCTTC.

The rearrangement uses TRBV5-1 and TRBJ2-5; TRBD1 aligns across 8 bases. J lost 3 bases, V lost 3 bases, and 1 base had no gene match. The CDR3 has 13 residues. Germline CDR1 reads SGHRS; CDR2 reads YFSETQ. The CDR3 here is CASSSTGEETQYF. CDR3 sequence (DNA): TGCGCCAGCAGCTCGACAGGGGAAGAGACCCAGTACTTC.

V is TRBV18 and J is TRBJ1-1; TRBD1 aligns across 8 bases. Germline CDR1 KGHSH, CDR2 LQKENI. The CDR3 loop spans 15 amino acids. The V segment lost 6 bases and the J segment 3 bases; nucleotides outside the gene matches: 9. This CDR3 is CASSLGQGPYTEAFF. CDR3 DNA: TGTGCCAGCTCGCTCGGACAGGGTCCGTACACTGAAGCTTTCTTT.

This clone was seen a handful of times. The genes are TRBV2 and TRBJ1-3; TRBD1 is a possible D gene (5 bases). Trimming stripped 6 bases from V and 0 bases from J, with 15 bases between. This CDR3 region has 16 residues. The germline V gene encodes CDR1 SNHLY and CDR2 FYNNEI. CDR3 DNA sequence: TGTGCCAGCAGAAGCCCGGGACGTTTCTCTGGAAACACCATATATTTT. This translates into CASRSPGRFSGNTIYF.

The chain recombines TRBV28 with TRBJ2-3; 11 bases are shared with TRBD2. Unmatched junction bases numbered 13, after V lost 5 bases and J lost 6 bases. CDR1 and CDR2 (germline): MDHEN, SYDVKM. This CDR3 region has 17 residues. Here the CDR3 reads CASSELAGGPNADTQYF. In nucleotides, the CDR3 is TGTGCCAGCAGTGAATTAGCGGGAGGGCCGAATGCGGATACGCAGTATTTT.

The chain combines TRBV19 with TRBJ1-1, with no clear D. This CDR3 comprises 14 residues. V gave up 3 bases and J gave up 2 bases, with 10 bases separating them. CDR1 is LNHDA, CDR2 SQIVND, per germline (reference sequence). CDR3 protein: CASSIARYNTEAFF. CDR3 coding DNA: TGTGCCAGTAGTATCGCCAGATACAACACTGAAGCTTTCTTT.

This chain links TRBV28 with TRBJ2-7; D not certain. Germline lookup yields CDR1 MDHEN and CDR2 SYDVKM. With 2 bases removed from V and 4 bases from J, the gap between germline ends came to 9 bases. The CDR3 sequence is 13 residues long. The CDR3 region has the DNA TGTGCCAGCAGTTTACCCTTGGGGTACGAGCAGTACTTC. Encoded protein: CASSLPLGYEQYF.

J is TRBJ2-5 and V is TRBV4-2; perhaps TRBD2 as D (5 bases). The CDR3 covers 14 residues. The germline gives CDR1 LGHNA, CDR2 YNFKEQ. Trimming shortened V by 3 bases and J by 4 bases, and 12 bases separated the two germline ends. CDR3 sequence (DNA): TGTGCCAGCAGCCACGGAGGAGTAGGAGAGACCCAGTACTTC. This gives the protein CASSHGGVGETQYF.

The chain has TRBV11-3 and TRBJ2-7, with a tentative D call TRBD2 (6 bases). The V end lost 0 bases, the J end lost 0 bases, and 15 bases lay between the germline ends. The CDR3 has 17 residues. Germline CDR1 SGHNT, CDR2 YENEEA. As DNA, the CDR3 is TGTGCCAGCAGCTTAGATCGGGAGTGGTTGAGCTCCTACGAGCAGTACTTC. This translates into CASSLDREWLSSYEQYF.

This rearrangement joins TRBV20-1 to TRBJ1-1; a possible D gene is TRBD1 (6 bases). The germline CDR1 and CDR2 sequences are DFQATT and SNEGSKA (reference sequence). This CDR3 has 11 residues. Trimming stripped 6 bases from V and 8 bases from J, with 13 bases between. The CDR3 region has the DNA TGCAGTGCGACGACAGGATTCGAAGCTTTCTTT. This sequence encodes CSATTGFEAFF.

The chain recombines TRBV19 with TRBJ2-7; TRBD2 might be the D (6 bases). Trimming removed 5 bases from V and 0 bases from J, with 8 bases in between. The CDR3 runs to 13 residues. The germline gives CDR1 LNHDA, CDR2 SQIVND (reference sequence). The chain's CDR3 is CASSRELSYEQYF. CDR3 DNA sequence: TGTGCCAGTAGTCGGGAGCTCTCCTACGAGCAGTACTTC.

This clone was picked up a small number of times. This chain connects TRBV28 to TRBJ2-7, with 7 bases identical to TRBD1. This CDR3 is built from 14 residues. The germline V gene encodes CDR1 MDHEN and CDR2 SYDVKM. Trimming at V came to 3 bases and at J to 4 bases, leaving 6 bases not matched to a gene. The CDR3 nucleotides read TGTGCCAGCAGTTTGCAGGGGGATGTATACGAGCAGTACTTC. It is translated as CASSLQGDVYEQYF.